This T cell receptor beta chain is drawn from a study of T cells in Graves' hyperthyroidism and ophthalmopathy. RNA transcripts served as the template for amplifying TCR beta CDR3 regions. In the first-round RT-PCR of the TCR CDR3, the HTBI primer set was used. TCRdb reprocessed the multiplex PCR reads with MiXCR, giving one entry per CDR3 protein. The sample gives roughly 710,000 distinct CDR3 sequences, 30% to 40% of which show up once; 30% to 40% is in the top ten. This clonotype has a handful of counts. Trimming took 7 bases from V and 1 from J; bases not matched to a gene: 6. This CDR3 comprises 16 residues. Germline loops: CDR1 LNHDA, CDR2 SQIVND (reference sequence).

The V call is TRBV19, the J call TRBJ2-2; 10 nucleotides agree with TRBD2. The TCR comes from a woman aged 40 to 50 with Graves' hyperthyroidism. Source material: blood. CDR3 DNA: TGTGCCAGTATTGATCTAGCGGGAGTGAACACCGGGGAGCTGTTTTTT. Translation gives CASIDLAGVNTGELFF.